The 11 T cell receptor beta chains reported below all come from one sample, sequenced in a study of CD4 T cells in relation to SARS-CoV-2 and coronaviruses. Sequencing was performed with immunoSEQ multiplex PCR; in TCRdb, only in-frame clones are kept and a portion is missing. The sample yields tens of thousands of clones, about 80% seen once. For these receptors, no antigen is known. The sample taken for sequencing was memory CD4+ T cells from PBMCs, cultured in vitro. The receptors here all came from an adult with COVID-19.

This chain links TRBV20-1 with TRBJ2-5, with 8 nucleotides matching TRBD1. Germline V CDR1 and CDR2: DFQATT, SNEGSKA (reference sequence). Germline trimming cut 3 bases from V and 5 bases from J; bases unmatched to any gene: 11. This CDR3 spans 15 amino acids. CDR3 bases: TGCAGTGCTAGTGAAGGCGCAGGGGGCGGGGAGACCCAGTACTTC. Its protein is CSASEGAGGGETQYF.

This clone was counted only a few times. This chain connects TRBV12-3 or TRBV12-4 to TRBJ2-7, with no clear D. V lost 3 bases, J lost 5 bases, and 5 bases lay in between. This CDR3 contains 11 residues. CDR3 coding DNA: TGTGCCAGCAGTTTGAGGAACGAGCAGTACTTC. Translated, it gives CASSLRNEQYF.

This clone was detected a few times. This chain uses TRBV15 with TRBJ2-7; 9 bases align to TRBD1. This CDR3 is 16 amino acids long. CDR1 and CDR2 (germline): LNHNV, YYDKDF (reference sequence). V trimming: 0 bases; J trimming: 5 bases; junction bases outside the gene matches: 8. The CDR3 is CATSRDGGTGFHEQYF. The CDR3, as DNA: TGTGCCACCAGCAGAGATGGGGGGACAGGGTTCCACGAGCAGTACTTC.

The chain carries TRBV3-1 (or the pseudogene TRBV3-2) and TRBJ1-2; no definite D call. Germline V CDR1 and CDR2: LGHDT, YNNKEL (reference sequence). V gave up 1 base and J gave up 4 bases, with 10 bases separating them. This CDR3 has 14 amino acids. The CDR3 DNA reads TGTGCCAGCAGCCAAGTGGGCACGTTCTATGGCTACACCTTC. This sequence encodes CASSQVGTFYGYTF.

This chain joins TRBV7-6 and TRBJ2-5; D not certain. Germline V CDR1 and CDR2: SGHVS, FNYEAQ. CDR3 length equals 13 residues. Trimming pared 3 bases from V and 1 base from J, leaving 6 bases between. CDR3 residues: CASSFSLQETQYF. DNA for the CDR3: TGTGCCAGCAGCTTCTCCCTCCAAGAGACCCAGTACTTC. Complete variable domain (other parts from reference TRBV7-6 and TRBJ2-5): GAGVSQSPRYKVTKRGQDVALRCDPISGHVSLYWYRQALGQGPEFLTYFNYEAQQDKSGLPNDRFSAERPEGSISTLTIQRTEQRDSAMYRCASSFSLQETQYFGPGTRLLVL.

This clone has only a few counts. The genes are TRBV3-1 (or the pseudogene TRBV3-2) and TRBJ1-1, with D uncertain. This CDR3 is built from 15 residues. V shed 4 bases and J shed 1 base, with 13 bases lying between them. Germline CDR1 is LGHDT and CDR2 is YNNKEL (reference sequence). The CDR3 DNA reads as TGTGCCAGCAGCCCCCGAACGTGGGCGAACACTGAAGCTTTCTTT. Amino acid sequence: CASSPRTWANTEAFF.

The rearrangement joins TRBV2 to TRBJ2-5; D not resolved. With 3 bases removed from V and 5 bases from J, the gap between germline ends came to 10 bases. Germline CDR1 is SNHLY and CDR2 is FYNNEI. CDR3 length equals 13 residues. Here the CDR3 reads CASSDGREETQYF. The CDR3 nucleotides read TGTGCCAGCAGTGACGGGCGAGAGGAGACCCAGTACTTC.

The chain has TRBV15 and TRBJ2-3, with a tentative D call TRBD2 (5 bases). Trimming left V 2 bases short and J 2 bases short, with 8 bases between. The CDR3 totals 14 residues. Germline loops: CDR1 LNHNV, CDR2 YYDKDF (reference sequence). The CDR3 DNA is TGTGCCACCAGCAGACCCCGGGACACAGATACGCAGTATTTT. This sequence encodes CATSRPRDTDTQYF.

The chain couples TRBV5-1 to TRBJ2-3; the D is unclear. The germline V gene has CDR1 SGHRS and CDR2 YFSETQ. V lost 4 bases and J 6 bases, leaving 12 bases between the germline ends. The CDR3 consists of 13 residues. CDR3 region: CASSRVGGDTQYF. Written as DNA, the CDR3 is TGCGCCAGCAGCCGGGTTGGCGGTGATACGCAGTATTTT.

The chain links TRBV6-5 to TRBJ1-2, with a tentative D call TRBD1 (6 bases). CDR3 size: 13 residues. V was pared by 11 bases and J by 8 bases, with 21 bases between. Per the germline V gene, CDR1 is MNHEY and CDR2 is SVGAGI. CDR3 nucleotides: TGTGCCGTCGGGACACGGACTTCTGGAGGCTACACCTTC. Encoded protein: CAVGTRTSGGYTF.

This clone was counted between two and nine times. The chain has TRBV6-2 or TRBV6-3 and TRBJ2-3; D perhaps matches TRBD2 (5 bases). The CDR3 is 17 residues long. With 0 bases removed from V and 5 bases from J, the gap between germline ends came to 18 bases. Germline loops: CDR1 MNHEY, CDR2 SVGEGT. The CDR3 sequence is CASSYSSTGRSQDTQYF. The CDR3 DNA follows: TGTGCCAGCAGTTACTCGAGTACGGGAAGGAGTCAAGATACGCAGTATTTT.